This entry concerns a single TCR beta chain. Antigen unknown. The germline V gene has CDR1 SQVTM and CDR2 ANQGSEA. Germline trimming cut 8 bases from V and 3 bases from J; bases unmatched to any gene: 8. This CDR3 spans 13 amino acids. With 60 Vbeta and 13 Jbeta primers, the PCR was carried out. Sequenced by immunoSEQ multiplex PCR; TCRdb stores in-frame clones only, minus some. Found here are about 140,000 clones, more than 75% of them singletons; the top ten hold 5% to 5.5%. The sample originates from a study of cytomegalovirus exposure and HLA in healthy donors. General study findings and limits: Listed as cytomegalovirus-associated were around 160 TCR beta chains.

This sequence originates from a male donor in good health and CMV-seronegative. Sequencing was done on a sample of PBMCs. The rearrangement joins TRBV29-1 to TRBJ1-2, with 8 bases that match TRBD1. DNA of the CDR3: TGCAGCACTGGACAGGGACAAGACTATGGCTACACCTTC. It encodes CSTGQGQDYGYTF.